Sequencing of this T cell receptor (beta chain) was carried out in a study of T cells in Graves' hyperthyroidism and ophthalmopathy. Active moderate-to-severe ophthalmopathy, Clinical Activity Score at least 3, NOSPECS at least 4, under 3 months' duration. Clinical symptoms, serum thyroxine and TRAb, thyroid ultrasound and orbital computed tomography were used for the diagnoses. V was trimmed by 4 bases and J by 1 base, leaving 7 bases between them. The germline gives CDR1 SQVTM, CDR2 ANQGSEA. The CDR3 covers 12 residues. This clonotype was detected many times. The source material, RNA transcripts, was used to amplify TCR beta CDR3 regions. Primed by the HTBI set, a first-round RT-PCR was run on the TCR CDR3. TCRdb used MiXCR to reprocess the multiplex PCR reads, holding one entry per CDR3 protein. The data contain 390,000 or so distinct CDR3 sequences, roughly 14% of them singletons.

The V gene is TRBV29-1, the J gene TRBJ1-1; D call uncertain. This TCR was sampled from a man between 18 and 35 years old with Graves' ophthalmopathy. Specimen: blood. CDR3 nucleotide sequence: TGCAGCGTTGGTACAGCGAACACTGAAGCTTTCTTT. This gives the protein CSVGTANTEAFF.